These 31 T cell receptor beta chains share one sample of origin, sequenced in a study of T-cell reconstitution after alpha-beta-depleted transplantation in children. Unique molecular identifiers tagged the TCRbeta library. Each CDR3 protein is one row after TCRdb ran MiXCR on the PCR reads. In the table there are 200,000 or so distinct CDR3 sequences, just under 6.5% of which are singletons. Sample: PBMCs, taken before TCRalphabeta/CD19-depleted stem cell transplant. These receptors came from a girl less than two years old with combined immunodeficiency, due to receive a stem cell transplant.

This clonotype came up many times. V gene TRBV7-9 combines with J gene TRBJ2-5; TRBD2 agrees at 8 bases. After removal of 10 bases from V and 2 bases from J, the junction contained 12 bases not matched to a gene. This CDR3 comprises 15 residues. Germline V gene data show CDR1 as SEHNR and CDR2 as FQNEAQ (reference sequence). In DNA, the CDR3 is TGTGCCACCAGTATCCCGGGACTAGAACAAGAGACCCAGTACTTC. Its protein is CATSIPGLEQETQYF.

At least ten counts were recorded for this clonotype. The genes are TRBV28 and TRBJ2-3; TRBD2 matches 8 bases. CDR1 MDHEN and CDR2 SYDVKM come from the germline V gene. V was pared by 3 bases and J by 2 bases, with 10 bases of the junction left unmatched. The CDR3 covers 17 residues. CDR3 DNA: TGTGCCAGCAGTTTCGTATACGGGAGGGCCGACACAGATACGCAGTATTTT. It encodes CASSFVYGRADTDTQYF.

There are many counts of this clonotype. The J gene is TRBJ1-1, the V gene TRBV19, with a possible D match to TRBD1 (5 bases). The CDR3 length is 12 residues. Per the germline V gene, CDR1 is LNHDA and CDR2 is SQIVND (reference sequence). The ends were cut back, 3 bases at V and 10 bases at J, with 12 bases in the middle. Here the CDR3 reads CASSIGGVGAFF. CDR3 nucleotides: TGTGCCAGTAGTATTGGAGGGGTCGGAGCTTTCTTT.

As regards this clonotype: The CDR3 end shows no conserved phenylalanine or tryptophan, and so a read error is likely. The limits of the CDR3 on the DNA are not certain, so only TCRdb's listed CDR3 is given. The chain has TRBV14 and TRBJ1-1. Germline CDR1 reads SGHDN; CDR2 reads FVKESK. The CDR3 is 11 residues long, ends included. The CDR3 loop is CASSQDQELLR.

This clonotype was found many times. The CDR3 sequence: CSATSGGWTDTQYF. DNA of the CDR3: TGCAGTGCCACTAGCGGGGGTTGGACAGATACGCAGTATTTT. The chain employs TRBV20-1 and TRBJ2-3, with TRBD2 matching 11 bases. Germline CDR1 is DFQATT and CDR2 is SNEGSKA (reference sequence). The V and J ends lost 6 bases and 3 bases, in that order; junction bases with no gene match: 5. CDR3 length equals 14 residues.

This clonotype was counted at least ten times. V and J are TRBV6-2 or TRBV6-3 and TRBJ2-1; D gene uncertain. The germline gives CDR1 MNHEY, CDR2 SVGEGT. This CDR3 is built from 14 residues. The V end lost 0 bases, the J end lost 3 bases, and 6 bases lay between the germline ends. Here the CDR3 DNA reads TGTGCCAGCAGTTACTCGGTGGGCTACAATGAGCAGTTCTTC. Residues: CASSYSVGYNEQFF.

In its sample, this clonotype was seen many times. The genes are TRBV14 and TRBJ1-2; D may be TRBD1 (6 bases). The CDR3 spans 15 residues. The germline gives CDR1 SGHDN, CDR2 FVKESK. V shed 0 bases and J shed 4 bases, with 12 bases lying between them. CDR3 sequence: CASSQDWQGTYGYTF. CDR3 sequence (DNA): TGTGCCAGCAGCCAAGATTGGCAGGGGACCTATGGCTACACCTTC.

This clonotype occurred many times. The V call is TRBV29-1, the J call TRBJ1-1, with D possibly TRBD1 on 5 matching bases. This CDR3 has 11 amino acids. Germline V gives CDR1 SQVTM, CDR2 ANQGSEA. Trimming shortened V by 4 bases and J by 6 bases, and 9 bases separated the two germline ends. The CDR3 spells CSVVSGSEAFF. Here the CDR3 DNA reads TGCAGCGTTGTATCAGGGTCTGAAGCTTTCTTT.

V is TRBV6-2 or TRBV6-3 and J is TRBJ1-1; 9 positions match TRBD1. With V trimmed by 6 bases and J by 5 bases, 7 bases remained unmatched. CDR1 is MNHEY and CDR2 is SVGEGT in the germline V gene. The CDR3 is 14 amino acids. The CDR3 loop reads CASSQQGARTEAFF. Here the CDR3 DNA reads TGTGCCAGCAGCCAACAGGGGGCAAGGACTGAAGCTTTCTTT.

This clonotype was recorded many times. The gene calls are TRBV29-1 and TRBJ1-3, with D uncertain. The CDR3 covers 13 residues. V was shortened by 6 bases and J by 0 bases, with 9 bases between the two germline ends. Germline-derived CDR1 and CDR2 are SQVTM and ANQGSEA. The CDR3 region has the DNA TGCAGCGTCACGGGGTACTCTGGAAACACCATATATTTT. Translation: CSVTGYSGNTIYF.

Many counts were recorded for this clonotype. The chain uses TRBV29-1 and TRBJ2-7; D is ambiguous. The CDR3 has 12 amino acids. Trimming pared 3 bases from V and 3 bases from J, leaving 9 bases between. Germline V gives CDR1 SQVTM, CDR2 ANQGSEA. The CDR3: CSVDDNSYEQYF. CDR3 DNA: TGCAGCGTTGACGATAACAGCTACGAGCAGTACTTC.

This clonotype was seen ten or more times. The chain links TRBV6-5 to TRBJ2-7, with a possible D match to TRBD2 (6 bases). Trimming stripped 2 bases from V and 1 base from J, with 18 bases between. The germline V gene encodes CDR1 MNHEY and CDR2 SVGAGI. CDR3 length equals 17 residues. The CDR3 DNA follows: TGTGCCAGCAGTTACGGGGTAGCGGCCCTTGGGTCCTACGAGCAGTACTTC. Its protein product is CASSYGVAALGSYEQYF.

This clonotype was detected many times. The chain recombines TRBV11-3 with TRBJ2-3; 9 bases line up with TRBD2. The CDR3 loop spans 21 amino acids. Germline values: CDR1 SGHNT, CDR2 YENEEA. The V segment lost 1 base and the J segment 1 base; nucleotides outside the gene matches: 18. The CDR3 reads CASSLVLLWLAGIPGTDTQYF. CDR3 sequence (DNA): TGTGCCAGCAGCTTAGTGTTGCTCTGGCTAGCGGGAATTCCTGGCACAGATACGCAGTATTTT.

In its sample, this clonotype was seen many times. V and J are TRBV9 and TRBJ2-1, with D hard to call. Germline V gene sequence: CDR1 SGDLS, CDR2 YYNGEE. Trimming left V 2 bases short and J 9 bases short, with 21 bases between. The CDR3 runs to 16 residues. CDR3 residues: CASSVTRWTNTVEQFF. Written as DNA, the CDR3 is TGTGCCAGCAGCGTGACCCGGTGGACCAATACGGTTGAGCAGTTCTTC.

The rearrangement joins TRBV19 to TRBJ1-5; D is unclear. This CDR3 comprises 13 residues. Germline V gives CDR1 LNHDA, CDR2 SQIVND (reference sequence). V dropped 2 bases and J dropped 4 bases, with 6 bases sitting between them. In nucleotides, the CDR3 is TGTGCCAGTAGTATACTACAGAATCAGCCCCAGCATTTT. Protein sequence: CASSILQNQPQHF. Looking up the rest from reference TRBV19 and TRBJ1-5 gives the full variable domain: DGGITQSPKYLFRKEGQNVTLSCEQNLNHDAMYWYRQDPGQGLRLIYYSQIVNDFQKGDIAEGYSVSREKKESFPLTVTSAQKNPTAFYLCASSILQNQPQHFGDGTRLSIL.

In its sample, this clonotype was seen many times. The V call is TRBV2, the J call TRBJ1-2, with a weak D call TRBD1 (5 bases). The CDR3 has 13 amino acids. V lost 6 bases and J lost 0, with 8 bases in between. CDR1 is SNHLY, CDR2 FYNNEI, per germline. CDR3 coding DNA: TGTGCCAGCAGCGTGGGACCTAACTATGGCTACACCTTC. Its translation: CASSVGPNYGYTF.

Ten or more counts support this clonotype. The chain's CDR3 is CASSGTVSNYGYTF. CDR3 nucleotide sequence: TGTGCCAGCAGTGGGACGGTTTCTAACTATGGCTACACCTTC. The chain has TRBV2 and TRBJ1-2, with no clear D. The V end was cut by 4 bases, the J end by 0 bases, with 9 bases between. Germline lookup yields CDR1 SNHLY and CDR2 FYNNEI. CDR3 length: 14 amino acids.

This clonotype has at least ten counts. The chain recombines TRBV28 with TRBJ2-7; 14 bases align to TRBD2. The germline V gene encodes CDR1 MDHEN and CDR2 SYDVKM. The CDR3 is 17 residues long. Trimming took 6 bases from V and 3 from J; bases not matched to a gene: 10. The CDR3 loop is CASRPTTGTSGSYEQYF. DNA for the CDR3: TGTGCCAGCAGGCCCACCACCGGGACTAGCGGGAGCTACGAGCAGTACTTC.

The V call is TRBV12-3 or TRBV12-4, the J call TRBJ1-5; tentative D call: TRBD1 (6 bases). Trimming removed 5 bases from V and 2 bases from J, with 13 bases in between. The CDR3 is 15 residues long. CDR3 residues: CASSPGATGNQPQHF. Written as DNA, the CDR3 is TGTGCCAGCAGTCCAGGGGCCACTGGCAATCAGCCCCAGCATTTT.

This clonotype has a handful of counts. The rearrangement joins TRBV20-1 to TRBJ2-1, with TRBD2 matching over 10 bases. Germline V gene data show CDR1 as DFQATT and CDR2 as SNEGSKA (reference sequence). Losses at the gene ends were 5 bases for V and 8 bases for J; bases not matched to a gene: 12. CDR3 length: 15 amino acids. The CDR3 coding sequence is TGCAGTGCTGTACACTTAGCGGGAGGATTCGATGAGCAGTTCTTC. Translating gives CSAVHLAGGFDEQFF.

This clonotype appeared many times. The chain couples TRBV12-3 or TRBV12-4 to TRBJ2-1; D tentatively fits TRBD1 or TRBD2 (6 bases each). V was clipped by 6 bases and J by 0 bases, with 15 bases between them. CDR3 length: 16 residues. The CDR3 sequence is CASRDGWGASYNEQFF. DNA of the CDR3: TGTGCCAGCAGGGATGGGTGGGGGGCCTCCTACAATGAGCAGTTCTTC.

This clonotype was picked up a small number of times. This sequence joins TRBV7-2 and TRBJ2-7; possibly TRBD1 for D (6 bases). CDR1 is SGHTA and CDR2 is FQGNSA in the germline V gene. Trimming took 3 bases from V and 1 from J, leaving 10 bases between them. The CDR3 is made up of 14 amino acids. CDR3 sequence (DNA): TGTGCCAGCAGCTTCGTTCAGGGGTCCTACGAGCAGTACTTC. Protein: CASSFVQGSYEQYF.

This clonotype has at least ten counts. V is TRBV6-2 or TRBV6-3 and J is TRBJ1-1, with 7 bases identical to TRBD1. J lost 8 bases, V lost 2 bases, and 2 bases had no gene match. This CDR3 has 12 residues. Germline CDR1 reads MNHEY; CDR2 reads SVGEGT. The CDR3 region is CASSYGTVEAFF. CDR3 nucleotides: TGTGCCAGCAGTTACGGGACAGTAGAAGCTTTCTTT.

This clonotype was observed at least ten times. This chain joins TRBV29-1 and TRBJ1-5, with D hard to call. The ends were cut back, 7 bases at V and 5 bases at J, with 18 bases in the middle. The CDR3 runs 14 residues. The germline V gene encodes CDR1 SQVTM and CDR2 ANQGSEA. The CDR3 nucleotides are TGCAGCGCAAAGGGTTTAGGTATCGATCAGCCCCAGCATTTT. Its translation is CSAKGLGIDQPQHF.

The chain employs TRBV11-2 and TRBJ1-2; 7 nucleotides match TRBD1. Trimming at V came to 0 bases and at J to 2 bases, leaving 12 bases not matched to a gene. Germline V lookup: CDR1 SGHAT, CDR2 FQNNGV. This CDR3 is built from 18 residues. This CDR3 reads CASSLDPDRAFGNYGYTF. For the CDR3, the DNA is TGTGCCAGCAGCTTAGATCCCGACAGGGCCTTTGGGAACTATGGCTACACCTTC.

This clonotype has just a few counts. The chain is built from TRBV29-1 and TRBJ1-2, with D tentatively TRBD1 (6 bases). V lost 8 bases and J lost 8, with 18 bases in between. Germline V CDR1 and CDR2: SQVTM, ANQGSEA. The CDR3 contains 12 residues. The CDR3 sequence is CSSEGGAGGYTF. DNA for the CDR3: TGCAGCTCTGAGGGGGGCGCCGGGGGCTACACCTTC. The full variable domain, rest sourced from reference TRBV29-1 and TRBJ1-2, is SAVISQKPSRDICQRGTSLTIQCQVDSQVTMMFWYRQQPGQSLTLIATANQGSEATYESGFVIDKFPISRPNLTFSTLTVSNMSPEDSSIYLCSSEGGAGGYTFGSGTRLTVV.

In this sample, this clonotype turned up many times. V gene TRBV20-1 combines with J gene TRBJ2-7; no firm D call. The CDR3 extends over 16 amino acids. Germline V lookup: CDR1 DFQATT, CDR2 SNEGSKA (reference sequence). Trimming took off 3 bases at V and 0 bases at J, with 18 bases between the two ends. The CDR3 reads CSARGIPETSSYEQYF. CDR3 DNA sequence: TGCAGTGCTAGGGGAATCCCGGAGACGAGCTCCTACGAGCAGTACTTC.

This clonotype came up many times. This chain links TRBV5-1 with TRBJ1-1; 7 bases are shared with TRBD1. The CDR3 loop spans 15 amino acids. Per germline, CDR1 SGHRS and CDR2 YFSETQ. V lost 1 base and J lost 3; bases outside the gene matches: 6. The CDR3 DNA sequence: TGCGCCAGCAGCTTGTTCCGGGACAGAGACACTGAAGCTTTCTTT. Translating gives CASSLFRDRDTEAFF.

The chain employs TRBV7-3 and TRBJ2-3; D unclear. CDR1 and CDR2 (germline): SGHTA, FQGTGA. This CDR3 is 17 amino acids long. Between the trimmed V and J ends, which lost 0 bases and 4 bases, there was a span of 17 bases. The CDR3 reads CASSLTGRAASPDTQYF. The CDR3 DNA sequence: TGTGCCAGCAGCTTAACAGGCCGTGCCGCCTCCCCAGATACGCAGTATTTT. Full variable domain (outside the CDR3, taken from reference TRBV7-3 and TRBJ2-3): GAGVSQTPSNKVTEKGKYVELRCDPISGHTALYWYRQSLGQGPEFLIYFQGTGAADDSGLPNDRFFAVRPEGSVSTLKIQRTERGDSAVYLCASSLTGRAASPDTQYFGPGTRLTVL.

This clonotype was seen repeatedly, ten times or more. The chain recombines TRBV28 with TRBJ2-7, with a tentative D call TRBD2 (7 bases). The V gene lost 6 bases and the J gene lost 0 bases, with 18 bases spanning the gap. The CDR3 length is 16 residues. Germline lookup yields CDR1 MDHEN and CDR2 SYDVKM. The CDR3 nucleotides read TGTGCCAGCAGACCTGACTTGAGGGGGGGCTCCTACGAGCAGTACTTC. Translation: CASRPDLRGGSYEQYF.

This clonotype occurred a few times. V and J are TRBV25-1 and TRBJ2-3; tentative D call: TRBD1 (6 bases). Germline assignment: CDR1 MGHDK and CDR2 SYGVNS. Trimming stripped 1 base from V and 6 bases from J, with 17 bases between. This CDR3 region has 16 residues. This CDR3 is CASSEWDTTGLDTQYF. The CDR3 DNA reads TGTGCCAGCAGTGAATGGGACACCACGGGGTTGGATACGCAGTATTTT.